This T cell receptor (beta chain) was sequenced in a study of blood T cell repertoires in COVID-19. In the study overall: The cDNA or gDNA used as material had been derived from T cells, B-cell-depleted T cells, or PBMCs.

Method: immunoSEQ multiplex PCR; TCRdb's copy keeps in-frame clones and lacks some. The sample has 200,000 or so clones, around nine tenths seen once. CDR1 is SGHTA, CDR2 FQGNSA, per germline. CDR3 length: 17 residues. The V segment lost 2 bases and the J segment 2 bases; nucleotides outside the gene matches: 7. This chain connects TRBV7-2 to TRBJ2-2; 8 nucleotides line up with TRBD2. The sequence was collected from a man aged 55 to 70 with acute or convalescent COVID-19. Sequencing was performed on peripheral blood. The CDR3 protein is CASSLSGGTTNTGELFF. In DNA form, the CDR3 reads TGTGCCAGCAGCTTAAGCGGGGGAACCACTAACACCGGGGAGCTGTTTTTT.